Shown below are 19 T cell receptor beta chains from a single sample sequenced in a study of control samples from healthy donors and cancer patients. TCRdb's table, derived via immunoSEQ multiplex PCR, lists solely in-frame clones and lacks some. Here the sample spans tens of thousands of clones, 91% being singletons. The source material was blood. Receptor source: a man in his thirties or forties in good health.

The V call is TRBV2, the J call TRBJ1-5; no clear D. CDR3 size: 13 residues. Germline V gene lookup returns CDR1 SNHLY and CDR2 FYNNEI. Trimming left V 6 bases short and J 2 bases short, with 8 bases between. The CDR3 coding sequence is TGTGCCAGCAGGCTGCAGGGCAATCAGCCCCAGCATTTT. This gives the protein CASRLQGNQPQHF.

The chain employs TRBV7-9 and TRBJ1-1; no firm D call. V dropped 5 bases and J dropped 0 bases, with 13 bases sitting between them. The CDR3 is 15 residues long. Germline lookup yields CDR1 SEHNR and CDR2 FQNEAQ (reference sequence). The CDR3 region is CASSQVKLMNTEAFF. CDR3 sequence (DNA): TGTGCCAGCAGCCAGGTCAAGCTCATGAACACTGAAGCTTTCTTT. Variable domain in full (rest from reference TRBV7-9 and TRBJ1-1): DTGVSQNPRHKITKRGQNVTFRCDPISEHNRLYWYRQTLGQGPEFLTYFQNEAQLEKSRLLSDRFSAERPKGSFSTLEIQRTEQGDSAMYLCASSQVKLMNTEAFFGQGTRLTVV.

This clone was seen just once. This sequence joins TRBV15 and TRBJ2-7, with TRBD2 matching 16 bases. J was trimmed by 5 bases and V by 3 bases; bases with no gene match: 16. The CDR3 has 20 amino acids. Germline V CDR1 and CDR2: LNHNV, YYDKDF (reference sequence). The CDR3 nucleotides are TGTGCCACCAGCAGGTACACTTTGGGACTAGCGGGAGGGCCTAGGGACGAGCAGTACTTC. Its protein product is CATSRYTLGLAGGPRDEQYF.

This clone showed up just once. The chain employs TRBV24-1 and TRBJ2-1; 7 nucleotides agree with TRBD1. The ends lost 8 bases at V and 10 bases at J; junction bases unmatched: 10. There are 13 residues in the CDR3. In germline, CDR1 is KGHDR, CDR2 SFDVKD. DNA for the CDR3: TGTGCCACCAATACAGGGGTGAGAGGGGAGCAGTTCTTC. Translation: CATNTGVRGEQFF.

The chain carries TRBV3-1 (or the pseudogene TRBV3-2) and TRBJ1-1; D unresolved. V was shortened by 1 base and J by 4 bases, with 10 bases between the two germline ends. Germline V gene lookup returns CDR1 LGHDT and CDR2 YNNKEL (reference sequence). The CDR3 length is 14 residues. CDR3 DNA: TGTGCCAGCAGCCAAGGTCAGGTGAGCACTGAAGCTTTCTTT. Translating it yields CASSQGQVSTEAFF.

The chain has TRBV4-1 and TRBJ2-5; 9 positions match TRBD2. Germline CDR1 is MGHRA and CDR2 is YSYEKL. The CDR3 has 18 amino acids. The junction had 14 bases not matched to a gene; V was cut back by 1 base and J by 5 bases. CDR3 protein: CASSQVGVQRGARETQYF. Written as DNA, the CDR3 is TGCGCCAGCAGCCAAGTGGGGGTACAGCGGGGGGCTAGGGAGACCCAGTACTTC.

This chain's CDR3 is CSVTQGAGTDTQYF. The CDR3 coding sequence is TGCAGCGTTACCCAGGGGGCCGGCACAGATACGCAGTATTTT. The V call is TRBV29-1, the J call TRBJ2-3; 8 bases fit TRBD1. The germline V gene encodes CDR1 SQVTM and CDR2 ANQGSEA. V dropped 5 bases and J dropped 1; count of bases not matched to a gene: 5. There are 14 residues in the CDR3.

The chain employs TRBV12-3 or TRBV12-4 and TRBJ2-1, with TRBD2 matching 9 bases. V shed 7 bases and J 8 bases; nucleotides not matched to a gene: 6. CDR3 length equals 13 residues. CDR3 DNA sequence: TGTGCCAGCATCCCCGCGGGAGGGTATGAGCAGTTCTTC. Its translation: CASIPAGGYEQFF.

The chain uses TRBV7-2 and TRBJ1-1; a possible D gene is TRBD1 (6 bases). V gave up 7 bases and J gave up 4 bases, with 13 bases separating them. CDR1 and CDR2 from the germline V gene are SGHTA and FQGNSA. The CDR3 covers 13 residues. The CDR3 nucleotides read TGTGCCAGCAACAATAAGGGGGGCACTGAAGCTTTCTTT. This sequence encodes CASNNKGGTEAFF.

The chain couples TRBV12-3 or TRBV12-4 to TRBJ2-2; TRBD2 matches 11 bases. The trim removed 6 bases at V and 10 bases at J, leaving 4 bases unmatched. The CDR3 is 13 residues long. The CDR3 nucleotides are TGTGCCAGCAGGACTAGCGGGGCCGCGGAGCTGTTTTTT. As protein: CASRTSGAAELFF.

With respect to this clone: The same CDR3 can be traced to other DNA sequences in this sample. The J gene is TRBJ2-5, the V gene TRBV18, with D unclear. Trimming shortened V by 3 bases and J by 1 base, and 0 bases separated the two germline ends. The CDR3 runs to 11 residues. CDR1 is KGHSH and CDR2 is LQKENI in the germline V gene. The CDR3 reads CASSPQETQYF. The CDR3, as DNA: TGTGCCAGCTCACCCCAAGAGACCCAGTACTTC.

This chain joins TRBV28 and TRBJ1-1; 9 bases are shared with TRBD1. The V and J ends lost 6 bases and 5 bases, in that order; junction bases with no gene match: 4. The CDR3 sequence is 13 residues long. Per the germline V gene, CDR1 is MDHEN and CDR2 is SYDVKM. This CDR3 reads CASRQGARTEAFF. DNA of the CDR3: TGTGCCAGCAGACAGGGGGCGAGGACTGAAGCTTTCTTT. The entire variable domain, with the rest obtained from reference TRBV28 and TRBJ1-1, is as follows: DVKVTQSSRYLVKRTGEKVFLECVQDMDHENMFWYRQDPGLGLRLIYFSYDVKMKEKGDIPEGYSVSREKKERFSLILESASTNQTSMYLCASRQGARTEAFFGQGTRLTVV.

The chain has TRBV6-6 and TRBJ2-7; 9 nucleotides line up with TRBD1. The CDR3 sequence is 15 residues long. Unmatched junction bases numbered 11, after V lost 6 bases and J lost 5 bases. The germline V gene encodes CDR1 MNHNY and CDR2 SVGAGI (reference sequence). The CDR3 loop reads CASSHKGQGIHEQYF. DNA for the CDR3: TGTGCCAGCAGCCACAAGGGACAGGGTATCCACGAGCAGTACTTC.

V is TRBV28 and J is TRBJ1-1; D gene unclear. Between the trimmed V and J ends, which lost 5 bases and 5 bases, there was a span of 15 bases. Looked up from germline, CDR1 is MDHEN and CDR2 is SYDVKM. CDR3 length: 14 amino acids. CDR3 region: CASSPPEGWTEAFF. The CDR3 DNA reads TGTGCCAGCAGTCCACCTGAGGGATGGACTGAAGCTTTCTTT.

The chain carries TRBV7-2 and TRBJ1-5, with 8 nucleotides matching TRBD1. From germline, CDR1 is SGHTA and CDR2 FQGNSA. The length of the CDR3 is 16 residues. J lost 2 bases, V lost 0 bases, and 3 bases had no gene match. Here the CDR3 reads CASSLAAQGGNQPQHF. DNA for the CDR3: TGTGCCAGCAGCTTAGCTGCACAGGGGGGCAATCAGCCCCAGCATTTT.

This clone was found once. The chain employs TRBV7-8 and TRBJ1-5, with D hard to call. There are 13 residues in the CDR3. Germline CDR1 is SGHVS and CDR2 is FQNEAQ. V was shortened by 2 bases and J by 4 bases, with 6 bases between the two germline ends. The CDR3 coding sequence is TGTGCCAGCAGCTTAAAAGGAAATCAGCCCCAGCATTTT. Translation gives CASSLKGNQPQHF.

V gene TRBV25-1 combines with J gene TRBJ2-3; 7 nucleotides match TRBD2. The CDR3 is made up of 13 amino acids. The germline CDR1 and CDR2 sequences are MGHDK and SYGVNS. The V segment lost 9 bases and the J segment 4 bases; nucleotides outside the gene matches: 7. CDR3 nucleotide sequence: TGTGCCAGTCAACTAGCGAATCCAGATACGCAGTATTTT. This translates into CASQLANPDTQYF.

The CDR3 loop is CASSHGTSGDANEQFF. The CDR3 nucleotides read TGTGCCAGCAGCCATGGGACTAGCGGAGACGCCAATGAGCAGTTCTTC. This chain links TRBV9 with TRBJ2-1, with TRBD2 matching over 11 bases. This CDR3 has 16 residues. Germline assignment: CDR1 SGDLS and CDR2 YYNGEE. With 4 bases clipped from V and 6 bases from J, the junction kept 9 bases outside the gene matches.

The rearrangement links TRBV7-9 to TRBJ2-3; 8 positions agree with TRBD1. V dropped 2 bases and J dropped 4; count of bases not matched to a gene: 17. This CDR3 comprises 19 residues. Germline CDR1 reads SEHNR; CDR2 reads FQNEAQ (reference sequence). In nucleotides, the CDR3 is TGTGCCAGCAGCTTACGAGGATACGGCGCGGACAGGGCGCCAGATACGCAGTATTTT. This encodes CASSLRGYGADRAPDTQYF. The full variable domain, rest sourced from reference TRBV7-9 and TRBJ2-3, is DTGVSQNPRHKITKRGQNVTFRCDPISEHNRLYWYRQTLGQGPEFLTYFQNEAQLEKSRLLSDRFSAERPKGSFSTLEIQRTEQGDSAMYLCASSLRGYGADRAPDTQYFGPGTRLTVL.